Reported below is one T cell receptor beta chain. Its antigen is unidentified. This entry belongs to a study of cytomegalovirus exposure and HLA in healthy donors. Points from the study as a whole: Segments of the TCR beta V type were, in most cases, productive about 90% or about 30% of the time in an earlier analysis. Clonal expansion was found to be greater in HLA-associated TCR beta chains than in equally common others in a later analysis.

Per the germline V gene, CDR1 is LNHDA and CDR2 is SQIVND (reference sequence). The CDR3 runs to 17 residues. V trimming: 4 bases; J trimming: 0 bases; junction bases outside the gene matches: 8. This PCR relied on a set of 60 Vbeta primers and 13 Jbeta primers. TCRdb's table, derived via immunoSEQ multiplex PCR, lists solely in-frame clones and lacks some. The listing contains roughly 80,000 clones. The TCR comes from a girl under 18 in good health and CMV-seropositive. V usage is TRBV19 and J usage is TRBJ1-5, with 8 bases matching TRBD1. The specimen sequenced was PBMCs. CDR3 protein: CASSRRTGLYSNQPQHF. The CDR3 coding sequence is TGTGCCAGTAGTAGACGGACAGGGCTATATAGCAATCAGCCCCAGCATTTT.